The TCR beta chain under discussion was sequenced for a study of blood T cell repertoires in COVID-19. Study summary: Samples of COVID-19 (acute and convalescent) were obtained from the United States, Italy and Spain. PBMCs, B-cell-depleted T cells, or T cells provided the cDNA or gDNA that made up the material.

V dropped 1 base and J dropped 1 base, with 11 bases sitting between them. The V gene's germline CDR1 is KGHSH and CDR2 LQKENI. This CDR3 has 16 residues. Authors' analysis steps: Nucleated cell counts were estimated from reference gene primer amplification. TCRdb's table, derived via immunoSEQ multiplex PCR, lists solely in-frame clones and lacks some. V, J and clone size reflect that table, while D and trimming were determined from the DNA. The table has about 140,000 clones, approximately 83% seen once. The clonotype comes from a human donor in a cohort sampled during active COVID-19. The sequencing sample was made of peripheral blood. The chain is built from TRBV18 and TRBJ1-3; D remains ambiguous. CDR3 sequence: CASSPRGNRSGNTIYF. CDR3 coding DNA: TGTGCCAGCTCACCACGAGGAAATAGGTCTGGAAACACCATATATTTT.